Each of the 15 T cell receptor beta chains below was sequenced from the same sample in a study of cytomegalovirus exposure and HLA in healthy donors (dated by TCRdb to about 2017). Library method: the immunoSEQ multiplex PCR assay. A mixture of 60 forward primers for TCR Vbeta segments and 13 reverse primers for TCR Jbeta segments was used in the multiplex PCR. TCRdb obtained this table from immuneACCESS and retained in-frame rearrangements with V and J assigned. These tables miss some clones; where compared with another copy, unresolved V genes account for less than half of the shortfall, and the remainder is unexplained. Present in this sample are about 180,000 clones, roughly three quarters of which were seen just once. The ten most abundant clones make up roughly 2.8% of the sample. The sequenced sample consisted of PBMCs. These receptors all stem from a male donor in good health and CMV-seronegative.

V and J are TRBV5-1 and TRBJ1-1, with a possible D match to TRBD1 (5 bases). Germline assignment: CDR1 SGHRS and CDR2 YFSETQ. Trimming shortened V by 4 bases and J by 5 bases, and 12 bases separated the two germline ends. The length of the CDR3 is 13 residues. DNA of the CDR3: TGCGCCAGCAGCCTCTACGGGGGAACTGAAGCTTTCTTT. Its translation is CASSLYGGTEAFF.

The rearrangement uses TRBV10-3 and TRBJ2-7; D unclear. Deletions cut 3 bases from V and 3 bases from J, with 6 bases between. The CDR3 runs to 12 residues. The germline gives CDR1 ENHRY, CDR2 SYGVKD. The CDR3 DNA reads as TGTGCCATCAGTGATAACAGCTACGAGCAGTACTTC. It yields the protein CAISDNSYEQYF.

This clone occurred once. The V call is TRBV9, the J call TRBJ2-3; D is possibly TRBD2 (5 bases). Trimming removed 0 bases at V and 6 bases at J, with 14 bases between. The germline V gene encodes CDR1 SGDLS and CDR2 YYNGEE. The CDR3 contains 15 residues. The CDR3 is CASSVEGGLRDTQYF. DNA for the CDR3: TGTGCCAGCAGCGTAGAAGGAGGCTTAAGGGATACGCAGTATTTT.

This clone was counted once. This chain uses TRBV30 with TRBJ1-5, with 8 bases identical to TRBD1. The V and J ends lost 5 bases and 2 bases, in that order; junction bases with no gene match: 5. This CDR3 contains 14 residues. Per the germline V gene, CDR1 is GTSNPN and CDR2 is SVGIG (reference sequence). CDR3 sequence: CAWDSGQGNQPQHF. CDR3 DNA: TGTGCCTGGGACTCGGGACAGGGCAATCAGCCCCAGCATTTT.

The V call is TRBV7-9, the J call TRBJ2-7; 7 bases align to TRBD1. J lost 0 bases, V lost 6 bases, and 8 bases had no gene match. CDR1 is SEHNR and CDR2 is FQNEAQ in the germline V gene (reference sequence). The CDR3 runs 15 residues. This CDR3 is CASSLTGEDSYEQYF. In nucleotides, the CDR3 is TGTGCCAGCAGTCTCACAGGGGAAGACTCCTACGAGCAGTACTTC.

This chain connects TRBV5-4 to TRBJ1-3; weak D call: TRBD1 (5 bases). V gave up 4 bases and J gave up 2 bases, with 16 bases separating them. The CDR3 has 16 amino acids. Per germline, CDR1 SGHNT and CDR2 YYREEE (reference sequence). The CDR3 sequence is CASSTAAGNAGNTIYF. For the CDR3, the DNA is TGTGCCAGCAGCACTGCCGCAGGGAACGCTGGAAACACCATATATTTT.

The rearrangement links TRBV5-4 to TRBJ1-1, with a weak D call TRBD1 (5 bases). CDR1 and CDR2 from the germline V gene are SGHNT and YYREEE (reference sequence). The CDR3 is 14 residues long. Trimming took 0 bases from V and 2 from J, leaving 8 bases between them. As DNA, the CDR3 is TGTGCCAGCAGCTTGGGACAGACTAACACTGAAGCTTTCTTT. It translates to CASSLGQTNTEAFF.

CDR3 in amino acids: CASSLESGRGSTDTQYF. In DNA form, the CDR3 reads TGTGCCAGCAGCTTAGAGTCTGGGAGAGGGAGCACAGATACGCAGTATTTT. The V call is TRBV7-9, the J call TRBJ2-3; TRBD2 might be the D (5 bases). This CDR3 has 17 residues. V lost 1 base and J lost 0, with 14 bases in between. CDR1 is SEHNR, CDR2 FQNEAQ, per germline (reference sequence).

V is TRBV12-5 and J is TRBJ1-5, with D maybe TRBD1 (6 bases). Per germline, CDR1 LGHNT and CDR2 FRNRAP. This CDR3 has 16 amino acids. V was pared by 7 bases and J by 1 base, with 17 bases between. This chain's CDR3 is CASARGGGTSNQPQHF. CDR3 in DNA: TGTGCTAGTGCCAGGGGTGGGGGCACGAGCAATCAGCCCCAGCATTTT.

This chain connects TRBV6-5 to TRBJ1-3; TRBD1 is a possible D gene (6 bases). Trimming removed 7 bases at V and 3 bases at J, with 16 bases between. The CDR3 has 15 amino acids. The germline V gene has CDR1 MNHEY and CDR2 SVGAGI. This CDR3 is CASNGQIGDGNTIYF. The CDR3 nucleotides read TGTGCCAGCAATGGACAGATAGGGGATGGAAACACCATATATTTT.

J is TRBJ1-4 and V is TRBV28; possible D gene TRBD1, 5 bases. The CDR3 consists of 13 residues. V lost 3 bases and J 6 bases, leaving 8 bases between the germline ends. The V gene's germline CDR1 is MDHEN and CDR2 SYDVKM. CDR3 nucleotides: TGTGCCAGCAGTTTTCCAGGGCATGAAAAACTGTTTTTT. It yields the protein CASSFPGHEKLFF.

The chain links TRBV5-1 to TRBJ2-5; the D gene is possibly TRBD2 (5 bases). The V gene's germline CDR1 is SGHRS and CDR2 YFSETQ. The V end was cut by 4 bases, the J end by 7 bases, with 14 bases between. This CDR3 has 13 residues. The CDR3 region has the DNA TGCGCCAGCAGCCCTGGTCAGGCGGGGACCCAGTACTTC. Encoded protein: CASSPGQAGTQYF.

V usage is TRBV15 and J usage is TRBJ2-3; TRBD1 is a possible D gene (7 bases). V dropped 0 bases and J dropped 4 bases, with 14 bases sitting between them. This CDR3 comprises 16 residues. The germline V gene encodes CDR1 LNHNV and CDR2 YYDKDF (reference sequence). The DNA of the CDR3 is TGTGCCACCAGCAGAGAGGGGGGACAGTCGTCAGATACGCAGTATTTT. It specifies CATSREGGQSSDTQYF.

This clone appeared once. V is TRBV5-1 and J is TRBJ2-3; no clear D gene. This CDR3 region has 14 residues. The germline V gene has CDR1 SGHRS and CDR2 YFSETQ. Trimming took off 1 base at V and 6 bases at J, with 12 bases between the two ends. In DNA form, the CDR3 reads TGCGCCAGCAGCTTGAGTAGCCGGAGTGATACGCAGTATTTT. Protein: CASSLSSRSDTQYF.

Points on this clone: The same CDR3 arises from other DNA sequences in this sample as well. The V call is TRBV27, the J call TRBJ1-1, with D maybe TRBD1 (5 bases). This CDR3 has 12 residues. CDR1 and CDR2 from the germline V gene are MNHEY and SMNVEV (reference sequence). Trimming pared 5 bases from V and 1 base from J, leaving 5 bases between. CDR3 region: CASSRGNTEAFF. The CDR3 coding sequence is TGTGCCAGCAGTAGGGGGAACACTGAAGCTTTCTTT.